The rows below give T cell receptor beta chains drawn from one sample of a study of radiotherapy plus CTLA-4 blockade in lung cancer. Profiling relied on immunoSEQ multiplex PCR, and the TCRdb table lists in-frame clones only, not all of them. The sample shows roughly 100,000 clones, more than 75% of them seen only once. The sequences come from peripheral blood, collected from a patient treated with radiotherapy plus ipilimumab. The receptors stem from a human donor with non-small cell lung cancer that progressed on radiotherapy plus ipilimumab. Some clones in this sample may be carry-over from other donors' samples. The CDR3 runs from the conserved cysteine through the conserved F or W. Fields, in order: J gene, V gene, D gene, CDR3 DNA, CDR3 protein. A D gene is named only where the DNA matches it firmly.

j_gene: TRBJ1-2
v_gene: TRBV4-2
d_gene: -
CDR3nt: TGTGCCAGCAGCCAAGAGAAGGACCACTATGGCTACACCTTC
CDR3aa: CASSQEKDHYGYTF

j_gene: TRBJ1-2
v_gene: TRBV5-4
d_gene: TRBD1
CDR3nt: TGTGCCAGCAGCTCGCCCTGGACAGGGGATAGAAGTGGCTACACCTTC
CDR3aa: CASSSPWTGDRSGYTF

j_gene: TRBJ2-5
v_gene: TRBV2
d_gene: TRBD2
CDR3nt: TGTGCCAGCAGGGTCGGGACTAGCGGGGGCCCCGGGACCCAGTACTTC
CDR3aa: CASRVGTSGGPGTQYF

j_gene: TRBJ1-2
v_gene: TRBV30
d_gene: -
CDR3nt: TGTGCCTGTTCCCAGGGAGCCAACTATGGCTACACCTTC
CDR3aa: CACSQGANYGYTF

j_gene: TRBJ1-5
v_gene: TRBV2
d_gene: TRBD1
CDR3nt: TGTGCCAGCAGCAGGGGGGAGGGATGGAATCAGCCCCAGCATTTT
CDR3aa: CASSRGEGWNQPQHF

j_gene: TRBJ1-1
v_gene: TRBV9
d_gene: -
CDR3nt: TGTGCCAGCAGCGTAGGTATGGGGGGAAGTAACACTGAAGCTTTCTTT
CDR3aa: CASSVGMGGSNTEAFF

j_gene: TRBJ1-2
v_gene: TRBV11-2
d_gene: -
CDR3nt: TGTGCCAGCAGCCCTTCGCAGGGACTCATTTCAAGTGGCTACACCTTC
CDR3aa: CASSPSQGLISSGYTF

j_gene: TRBJ2-5
v_gene: TRBV6-5
d_gene: TRBD1
CDR3nt: TGTGCCAGCAGCAATCTACAGGGGTCTCAAGAGACCCAGTACTTC
CDR3aa: CASSNLQGSQETQYF

j_gene: TRBJ2-1
v_gene: TRBV5-6
d_gene: TRBD2
CDR3nt: TGTGCCAGCAGCTTGGTTCATAGCGGGGGGGACAGCTCCTACAATGAGCAGTTCTTC
CDR3aa: CASSLVHSGGDSSYNEQFF

j_gene: TRBJ1-4
v_gene: TRBV2
d_gene: -
CDR3nt: TGTGCCAGCAGTTCGGCCAGGAGGGGTGAAAAACTGTTTTTT
CDR3aa: CASSSARRGEKLFF

j_gene: TRBJ1-6
v_gene: TRBV6-5
d_gene: TRBD1
CDR3nt: TGTGCCAGCAACAGGGGGCCTTCACCCCTCCACTTT
CDR3aa: CASNRGPSPLHF